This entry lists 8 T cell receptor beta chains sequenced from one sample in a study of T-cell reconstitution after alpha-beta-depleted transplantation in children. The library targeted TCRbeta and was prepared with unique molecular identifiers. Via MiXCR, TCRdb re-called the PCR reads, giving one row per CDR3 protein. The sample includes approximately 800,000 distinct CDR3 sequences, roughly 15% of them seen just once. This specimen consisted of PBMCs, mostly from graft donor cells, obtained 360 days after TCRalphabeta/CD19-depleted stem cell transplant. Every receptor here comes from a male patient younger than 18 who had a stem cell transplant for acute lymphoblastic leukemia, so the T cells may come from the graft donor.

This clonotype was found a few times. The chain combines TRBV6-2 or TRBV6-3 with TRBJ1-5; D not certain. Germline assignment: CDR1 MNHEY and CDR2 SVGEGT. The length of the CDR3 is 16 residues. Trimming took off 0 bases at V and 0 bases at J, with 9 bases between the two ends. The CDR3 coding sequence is TGTGCCAGCAGTTACTCTCAGCCTTATAGCAATCAGCCCCAGCATTTT. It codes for CASSYSQPYSNQPQHF.

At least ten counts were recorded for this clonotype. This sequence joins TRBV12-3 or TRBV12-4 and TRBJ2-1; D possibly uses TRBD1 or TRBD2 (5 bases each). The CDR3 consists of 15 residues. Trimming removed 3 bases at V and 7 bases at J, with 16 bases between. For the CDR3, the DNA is TGTGCCAGCAGTTTGGTCCCTGGGGGACGTAATGAGCAGTTCTTC. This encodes CASSLVPGGRNEQFF.

CDR3 sequence (DNA): TGTGCCAGCAGTTTAGCGGTCGGGGGCTACACCTTC. This sequence encodes CASSLAVGGYTF. V gene TRBV12-3 or TRBV12-4 combines with J gene TRBJ1-2; D is uncertain. The V gene lost 0 bases and the J gene lost 8 bases, with 7 bases spanning the gap. CDR3 length: 12 amino acids.

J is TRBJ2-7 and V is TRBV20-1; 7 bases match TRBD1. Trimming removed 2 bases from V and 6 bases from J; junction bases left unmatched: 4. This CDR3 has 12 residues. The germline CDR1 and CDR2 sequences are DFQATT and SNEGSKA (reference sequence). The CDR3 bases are TGCAGTGCTAGATTCGACAGGGCCGAGCAGTACTTC. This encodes CSARFDRAEQYF.

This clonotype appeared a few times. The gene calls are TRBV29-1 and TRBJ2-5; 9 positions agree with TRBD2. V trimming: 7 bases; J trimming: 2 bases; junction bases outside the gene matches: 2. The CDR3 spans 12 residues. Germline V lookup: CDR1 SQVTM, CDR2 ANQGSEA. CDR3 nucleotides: TGCAGCGGCCTAGCGGGACAAGAGACCCAGTACTTC. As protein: CSGLAGQETQYF.

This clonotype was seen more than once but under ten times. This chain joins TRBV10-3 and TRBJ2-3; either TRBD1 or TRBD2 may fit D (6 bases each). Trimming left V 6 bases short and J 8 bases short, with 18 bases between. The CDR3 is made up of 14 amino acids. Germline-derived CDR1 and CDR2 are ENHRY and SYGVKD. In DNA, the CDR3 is TGTGCCATCAGCCCGGACTACTCGGGGGCTACGCAGTATTTT. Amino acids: CAISPDYSGATQYF.

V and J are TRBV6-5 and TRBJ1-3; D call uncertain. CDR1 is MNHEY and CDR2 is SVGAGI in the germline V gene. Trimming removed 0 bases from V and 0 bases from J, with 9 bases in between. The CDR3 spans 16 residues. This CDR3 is CASSYSRPNSGNTIYF. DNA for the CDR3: TGTGCCAGCAGTTACTCGAGACCAAACTCTGGAAACACCATATATTTT.

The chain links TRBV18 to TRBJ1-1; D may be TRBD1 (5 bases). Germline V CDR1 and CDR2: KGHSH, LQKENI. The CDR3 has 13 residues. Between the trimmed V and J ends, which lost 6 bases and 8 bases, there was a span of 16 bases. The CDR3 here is CASSQRDGHEAFF. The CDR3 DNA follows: TGTGCCAGCTCGCAAAGGGACGGGCACGAAGCTTTCTTT.